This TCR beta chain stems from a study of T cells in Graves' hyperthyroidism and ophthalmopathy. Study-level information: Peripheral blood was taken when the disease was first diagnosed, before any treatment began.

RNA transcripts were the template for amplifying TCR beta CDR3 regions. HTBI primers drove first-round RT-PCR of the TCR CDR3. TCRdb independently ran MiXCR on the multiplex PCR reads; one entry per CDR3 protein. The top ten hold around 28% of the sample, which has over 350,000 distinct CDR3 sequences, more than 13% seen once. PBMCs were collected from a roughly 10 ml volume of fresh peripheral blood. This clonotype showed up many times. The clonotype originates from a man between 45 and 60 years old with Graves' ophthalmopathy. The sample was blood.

The CDR3 DNA reads TGTGCCACCAGTGATCGGTCAGGGGGCTCCAATGAGCAGTTCTTC. Protein product: CATSDRSGGSNEQFF. The chain links TRBV24-1 to TRBJ2-1; 8 nucleotides match TRBD1. The CDR3 loop spans 15 amino acids. In germline, CDR1 is KGHDR, CDR2 SFDVKD. V lost 3 bases, J lost 6 bases, and 6 bases stayed unmatched.